The clone carrying this TCR beta chain was detected a few times. Its antigen is not identified. This sample is drawn from a study of blood T cells in healthy people across ages. The germline V and J ends were trimmed by 1 base and 0 bases, with 10 bases remaining between them. The CDR3 spans 16 residues. Germline CDR1 and CDR2: DFQATT and SNEGSKA (reference sequence). Study outcomes and limitations: CMV status of donors was unknown, possibly confounding expanded clonotype changes. Diversity estimates drawn from one million T cells were deemed underestimates.

The use of a sample-barcoded 5' primer and a J-beta primer mix characterized a second PCR of roughly 7 to 11 cycles. TCRdb reprocessed the 5' RACE reads via MiXCR and lists one record per CDR3 protein. The profile shows about 1,400,000 distinct CDR3 sequences, roughly 40% of them singletons. The sample consisted of blood. The source is a woman aged 18 to 35 in good health. The rearrangement links TRBV20-1 to TRBJ2-6, with D unresolved. CDR3 in DNA: TGCAGTGCTAGAGGGGTGGGAAGCTCTGGGGCCAACGTCCTGACTTTC. Amino acids: CSARGVGSSGANVLTF.